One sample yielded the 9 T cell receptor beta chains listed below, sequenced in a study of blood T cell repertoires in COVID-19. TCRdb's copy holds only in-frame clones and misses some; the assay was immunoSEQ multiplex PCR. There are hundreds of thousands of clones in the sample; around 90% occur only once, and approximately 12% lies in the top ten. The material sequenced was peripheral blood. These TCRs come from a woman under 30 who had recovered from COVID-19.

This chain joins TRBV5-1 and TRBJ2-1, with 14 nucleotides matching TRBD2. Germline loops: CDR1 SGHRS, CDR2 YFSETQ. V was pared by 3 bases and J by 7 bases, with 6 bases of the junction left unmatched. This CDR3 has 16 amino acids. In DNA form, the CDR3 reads TGCGCCAGCAGCTATCCGGGGACTAGCGGGAGAAATGAGCAGTTCTTC. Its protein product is CASSYPGTSGRNEQFF.

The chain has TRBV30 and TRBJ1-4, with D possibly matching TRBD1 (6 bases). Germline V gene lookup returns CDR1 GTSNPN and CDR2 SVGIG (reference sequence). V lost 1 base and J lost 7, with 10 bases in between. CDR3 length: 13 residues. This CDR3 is CAWSAGQFEKLFF. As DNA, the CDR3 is TGTGCCTGGAGTGCCGGACAGTTTGAAAAACTGTTTTTT. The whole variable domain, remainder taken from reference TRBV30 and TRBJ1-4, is SQTIHQWPATLVQPVGSPLSLECTVEGTSNPNLYWYRQAAGRGLQLLFYSVGIGQISSEVPQNLSASRPQDRQFILSSKKLLLSDSGFYLCAWSAGQFEKLFFGSGTQLSVL.

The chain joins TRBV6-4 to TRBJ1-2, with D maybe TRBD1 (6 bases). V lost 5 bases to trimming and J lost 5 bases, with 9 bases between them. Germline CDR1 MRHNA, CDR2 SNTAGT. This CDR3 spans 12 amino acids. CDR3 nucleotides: TGTGCCAGCAGTCAAACAGGGTATGGCTACACCTTC. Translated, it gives CASSQTGYGYTF.

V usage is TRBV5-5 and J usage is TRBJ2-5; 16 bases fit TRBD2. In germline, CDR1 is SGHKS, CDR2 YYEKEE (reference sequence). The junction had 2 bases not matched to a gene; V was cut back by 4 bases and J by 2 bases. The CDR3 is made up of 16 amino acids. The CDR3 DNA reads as TGTGCCAGCAGCCTGGGACTAGCGGGAGGGCAAGAGACCCAGTACTTC. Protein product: CASSLGLAGGQETQYF.

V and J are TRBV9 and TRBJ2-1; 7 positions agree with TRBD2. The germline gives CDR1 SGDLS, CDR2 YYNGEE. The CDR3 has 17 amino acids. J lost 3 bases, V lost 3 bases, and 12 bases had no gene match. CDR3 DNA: TGTGCCAGCAGCGCTTTAGATGGCCGGGACTACTACAATGAGCAGTTCTTC. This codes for CASSALDGRDYYNEQFF.

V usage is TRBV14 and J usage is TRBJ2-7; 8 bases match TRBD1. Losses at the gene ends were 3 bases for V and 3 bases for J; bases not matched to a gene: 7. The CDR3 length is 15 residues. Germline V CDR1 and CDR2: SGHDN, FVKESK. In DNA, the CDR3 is TGTGCCAGCAGCCATGGACAGGGCGTTCACTACGAGCAGTACTTC. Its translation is CASSHGQGVHYEQYF.

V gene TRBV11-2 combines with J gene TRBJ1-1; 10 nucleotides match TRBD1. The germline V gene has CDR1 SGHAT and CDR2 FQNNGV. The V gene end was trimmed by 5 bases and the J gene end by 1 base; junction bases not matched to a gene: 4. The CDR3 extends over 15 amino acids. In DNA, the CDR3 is TGTGCCAGCAGCACCCGGGACAGGGGGAACACTGAAGCTTTCTTT. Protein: CASSTRDRGNTEAFF. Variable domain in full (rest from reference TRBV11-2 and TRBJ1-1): EAGVAQSPRYKIIEKRQSVAFWCNPISGHATLYWYQQILGQGPKLLIQFQNNGVVDDSQLPKDRFSAERLKGVDSTLKIQPAKLEDSAVYLCASSTRDRGNTEAFFGQGTRLTVV.

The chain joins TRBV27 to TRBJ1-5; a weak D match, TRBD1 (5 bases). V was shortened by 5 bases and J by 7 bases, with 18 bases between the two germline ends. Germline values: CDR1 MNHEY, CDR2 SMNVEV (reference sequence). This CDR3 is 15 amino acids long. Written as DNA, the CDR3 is TGTGCCAGCAGTATACCAAGGGGAAACTACCAGCCCCAGCATTTT. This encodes CASSIPRGNYQPQHF.

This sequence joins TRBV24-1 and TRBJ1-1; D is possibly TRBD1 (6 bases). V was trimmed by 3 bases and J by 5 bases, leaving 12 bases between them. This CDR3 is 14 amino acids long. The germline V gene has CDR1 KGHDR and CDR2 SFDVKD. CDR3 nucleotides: TGTGCCACCAGTGATCCGAGGGGGGGTACTGAAGCTTTCTTT. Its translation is CATSDPRGGTEAFF.